This TCR beta chain was captured in a study of blood T cell repertoires in COVID-19. This clone is a singleton in its sample. Method: immunoSEQ multiplex PCR; TCRdb's copy keeps in-frame clones and lacks some. The table includes hundreds of thousands of clones, roughly 80% detected once. The sequencing sample was made of PBMCs or T cells enriched from blood (not recorded which). This receptor was identified in a woman aged 35 to 49 who had been exposed to COVID-19.

The CDR3 sequence: CASSLLRYAAPLHF. The CDR3 coding sequence is TGTGCCAGCAGTCTTCTGCGATACGCGGCACCCCTCCACTTT. The V and J genes are TRBV28 and TRBJ1-6; D gene uncertain. Deletions cut 5 bases from V and 11 bases from J, with 16 bases between. The CDR3 contains 14 residues. Germline values: CDR1 MDHEN, CDR2 SYDVKM.